The 32 T cell receptor beta chains below all came from one sample that was sequenced in a study of T-cell memory formation after mild COVID-19. MiXCR was run by TCRdb on the 5' RACE reads, yielding one entry per CDR3 protein. The sample records about 400,000 distinct CDR3 sequences, approximately 15% being singletons. The specimen was PBMCs or a T cell subset sorted from them (not recorded which). These receptors all come from a man younger than 35 who had mild COVID-19 (a few samples of this study predate the infection). Cell type and time point are not known.

This clonotype was detected only a few times. This sequence joins TRBV6-5 and TRBJ2-7; D is perhaps TRBD1 (5 bases). V lost 6 bases, J lost 2 bases, and 17 bases lay in between. CDR3 length equals 15 residues. Germline V gives CDR1 MNHEY, CDR2 SVGAGI. The CDR3 nucleotides read TGTGCCAGCAGAGTGACAGAATTCACCACCTACGAGCAGTACGTC. As protein: CASRVTEFTTYEQYV.

This clonotype has only a few counts. This chain connects TRBV2 to TRBJ1-5; D possibly corresponds to TRBD1 (6 bases). The V end was cut by 6 bases, the J end by 6 bases, with 21 bases between. Germline CDR1 reads SNHLY; CDR2 reads FYNNEI. The CDR3 contains 16 residues. The CDR3 protein is CASRGVRGPGGQPQHF. Written as DNA, the CDR3 is TGTGCCAGCAGGGGCGTCAGGGGCCCTGGTGGTCAGCCCCAGCATTTT.

This clonotype appeared a few times. This chain connects TRBV10-3 to TRBJ2-7; D gene ambiguous. Trimming cost V 3 bases and J 5 bases, with 11 bases left between them. Germline CDR1 ENHRY, CDR2 SYGVKD. The CDR3 length is 13 residues. Here the CDR3 reads CAISDFSGHEQYF. CDR3 bases: TGTGCCATCAGTGACTTTTCTGGCCACGAGCAGTACTTC.

The chain is built from TRBV29-1 and TRBJ1-4; TRBD1 might be the D (5 bases). This CDR3 has 14 amino acids. CDR1 and CDR2 from the germline V gene are SQVTM and ANQGSEA. Trimming removed 4 bases from V and 3 bases from J, with 12 bases in between. The CDR3 bases are TGCAGCGTTGCTTCATGGGGGGCTAATGAAAAACTGTTTTTT. This encodes CSVASWGANEKLFF.

CDR3 loop: CASTLWGSGYTF. The CDR3 coding sequence is TGTGCCAGCACCCTCTGGGGGTCCGGCTACACCTTC. V gene TRBV28 combines with J gene TRBJ1-2; D perhaps matches TRBD1 (5 bases). This CDR3 spans 12 amino acids. In germline, CDR1 is MDHEN, CDR2 SYDVKM. Deletions cut 7 bases from V and 8 bases from J, with 14 bases between.

The chain carries TRBV6-1 and TRBJ1-1; 9 positions match TRBD1. The trim removed 6 bases at V and 4 bases at J, leaving 9 bases unmatched. The CDR3 length is 15 residues. Germline CDR1 is MNHNS and CDR2 is SASEGT. The CDR3: CASRIPGQGTTEAFF. The CDR3 region has the DNA TGTGCCAGCAGGATACCGGGACAGGGAACCACTGAAGCTTTCTTT.

The sample holds many counts of this clonotype. The J gene is TRBJ1-2, the V gene TRBV9, with 10 bases matching TRBD1. This CDR3 has 13 amino acids. Per germline, CDR1 SGDLS and CDR2 YYNGEE. V lost 5 bases and J lost 7; bases outside the gene matches: 5. The CDR3 reads CASSADRGLGYTF. The CDR3 coding sequence is TGTGCCAGCAGTGCCGACAGGGGGCTTGGCTACACCTTC.

The gene calls are TRBV30 and TRBJ1-5; 11 bases line up with TRBD1. The J segment lost 7 bases and the V segment lost 4 bases, leaving 6 bases of the junction unmatched. Germline V CDR1 and CDR2: GTSNPN, SVGIG (reference sequence). This CDR3 comprises 14 residues. The CDR3 loop is CAWNRDRGVQPQHF. CDR3 DNA: TGTGCCTGGAATCGGGACAGGGGGGTGCAGCCCCAGCATTTT.

The sample holds a few counts of this clonotype. The CDR3 protein is CASSWRRSAGNVQETQYF. CDR3 DNA: TGTGCCAGCAGTTGGAGGAGGTCGGCGGGGAACGTACAAGAGACCCAGTACTTC. The chain couples TRBV6-2 or TRBV6-3 to TRBJ2-5; possible D gene TRBD2, 6 bases. The CDR3 is 18 residues long. V was shortened by 4 bases and J by 2 bases, with 23 bases between the two germline ends. CDR1 and CDR2 from the germline V gene are MNHEY and SVGEGT.

This clonotype has only a few counts. The chain uses TRBV4-3 and TRBJ2-1; the D is unclear. Germline CDR1 reads LGHNA; CDR2 reads YSLEER. The CDR3 sequence is 15 residues long. V dropped 0 bases and J dropped 4 bases, with 10 bases sitting between them. CDR3 residues: CASSQDWAEYNEQFF. In nucleotides, the CDR3 is TGCGCCAGCAGCCAAGATTGGGCAGAATACAATGAGCAGTTCTTC.

The gene calls are TRBV7-2 and TRBJ2-7, with D possibly TRBD1 on 5 matching bases. The V gene lost 7 bases and the J gene lost 1 base, with 17 bases spanning the gap. Per the germline V gene, CDR1 is SGHTA and CDR2 is FQGNSA. The CDR3 is 15 amino acids. CDR3: CASTPTGRASYEQYF. CDR3 nucleotides: TGTGCCAGCACCCCCACTGGCAGGGCATCCTACGAGCAGTACTTC.

This clonotype was counted many times. Lacking the conserved final phenylalanine or tryptophan, this CDR3 likely reflects a read error. The DNA is left out, because the CDR3 cannot be placed on it with certainty; the CDR3 is given as TCRdb lists it. The chain combines TRBV12-3 or TRBV12-4 with TRBJ2-1; the table's D call of TRBD2 was not tested on the DNA. The CDR3 comprises 11 residues, both ends counted. The CDR3 loop reads CASSLAGAPRV.

The chain combines TRBV27 with TRBJ1-1; 7 bases agree with TRBD1. With V trimmed by 0 bases and J by 1 base, 5 bases remained unmatched. Germline V lookup: CDR1 MNHEY, CDR2 SMNVEV (reference sequence). The CDR3 has 16 residues. The CDR3 is CASSLSQGGANTEAFF. CDR3 nucleotides: TGTGCCAGCAGTTTATCGCAGGGGGGCGCGAACACTGAAGCTTTCTTT.

This clonotype was found a few times. This rearrangement joins TRBV7-2 to TRBJ2-1, with 10 bases fitting TRBD2. The CDR3 consists of 15 residues. J lost 4 bases, V lost 3 bases, and 3 bases had no gene match. Germline values: CDR1 SGHTA, CDR2 FQGNSA. CDR3 residues: CASSFLTSGYNEQFF. DNA of the CDR3: TGTGCCAGCAGCTTCCTGACTAGCGGGTACAATGAGCAGTTCTTC.

The chain joins TRBV7-6 to TRBJ2-3, with 9 bases fitting TRBD2. The germline V gene has CDR1 SGHVS and CDR2 FNYEAQ. With 3 bases clipped from V and 5 bases from J, the junction kept 15 bases outside the gene matches. The CDR3 runs to 18 residues. The CDR3 here is CASSFRPQGSGGQDTQYF. The CDR3 DNA sequence: TGTGCCAGCAGCTTTAGGCCGCAGGGTAGCGGGGGTCAAGATACGCAGTATTTT.

CDR3 bases: TGTGCCAGCAGCGTAGAAGCGGGGGGGTCCTACGAGCAGTACTTC. Amino acid sequence: CASSVEAGGSYEQYF. V usage is TRBV9 and J usage is TRBJ2-7, with TRBD2 matching over 10 bases. The CDR3 sequence is 15 residues long. Germline CDR1 is SGDLS and CDR2 is YYNGEE. Trimming removed 0 bases from V and 1 base from J; junction bases left unmatched: 1.

The chain has TRBV7-8 and TRBJ2-7, with unresolved D. V lost 0 bases and J lost 9, with 9 bases in between. In germline, CDR1 is SGHVS, CDR2 FQNEAQ. CDR3 length equals 12 residues. The CDR3 DNA follows: TGTGCCAGCAGCTTAGCCGGAGTAGGGCAGTACTTC. Amino acids: CASSLAGVGQYF.

This sequence joins TRBV7-2 and TRBJ2-1; 9 bases map to TRBD2. Germline V lookup: CDR1 SGHTA, CDR2 FQGNSA. This CDR3 has 17 amino acids. After removal of 0 bases from V and 4 bases from J, the junction contained 7 bases not matched to a gene. CDR3 amino acids: CASSLASGGLPYNEQFF. The CDR3 coding sequence is TGTGCCAGCAGCTTAGCTAGCGGGGGCCTACCATACAATGAGCAGTTCTTC.

DNA of the CDR3: TGTGCCACCAGCAGAGACCCGAGTGACACCATATATTTT. It specifies CATSRDPSDTIYF. The chain uses TRBV15 and TRBJ1-3; D is ambiguous. Germline V gene sequence: CDR1 LNHNV, CDR2 YYDKDF (reference sequence). V was clipped by 0 bases and J by 8 bases, with 8 bases between them. The CDR3 is 13 amino acids.

This chain joins TRBV3-1 and TRBJ2-1, with 9 bases that match TRBD2. The CDR3 extends over 14 amino acids. The germline CDR1 and CDR2 sequences are LGHDT and YNNKEL (reference sequence). J lost 7 bases, V lost 2 bases, and 3 bases had no gene match. CDR3 bases: TGTGCCAGCAGCCAACGCGGGGGGGCGAATGAGCAGTTCTTC. It specifies CASSQRGGANEQFF.

This chain joins TRBV5-1 and TRBJ2-2, with TRBD1 matching over 8 bases. The CDR3 spans 18 residues. After removal of 2 bases from V and 4 bases from J, the junction contained 13 bases not matched to a gene. Germline V gene data show CDR1 as SGHRS and CDR2 as YFSETQ. Here the CDR3 reads CASSLVPGQELGTGELFF. The CDR3, as DNA: TGCGCCAGCAGCTTAGTACCGGGACAGGAGCTTGGCACCGGGGAGCTGTTTTTT. The full variable domain, rest sourced from reference TRBV5-1 and TRBJ2-2, is KAGVTQTPRYLIKTRGQQVTLSCSPISGHRSVSWYQQTPGQGLQFLFEYFSETQRNKGNFPGRFSGRQFSNSRSEMNVSTLELGDSALYLCASSLVPGQELGTGELFFGEGSRLTVL.

The chain joins TRBV12-3 or TRBV12-4 to TRBJ2-5; a weak D match, TRBD2 (6 bases). This CDR3 region has 13 residues. The V and J ends lost 11 bases and 2 bases respectively, with 15 bases between them. CDR3 protein: CACRLVGQETQYF. DNA for the CDR3: TGTGCCTGCCGACTAGTCGGTCAAGAGACCCAGTACTTC.

This clonotype was seen repeatedly, ten times or more. The chain joins TRBV5-5 to TRBJ2-3, with D maybe TRBD1 (6 bases). The CDR3 contains 14 residues. The V gene's germline CDR1 is SGHKS and CDR2 YYEKEE (reference sequence). Between the trimmed V and J ends, which lost 4 bases and 3 bases, there was a span of 12 bases. The CDR3: CASSLTGATDTQYF. The CDR3 DNA reads as TGTGCCAGCAGCCTGACAGGAGCTACAGATACGCAGTATTTT.

This clonotype was observed a handful of times. The chain combines TRBV5-1 with TRBJ2-1; no clear D. The V and J ends lost 0 bases and 7 bases respectively, with 5 bases between them. The CDR3 runs to 12 residues. CDR1 SGHRS and CDR2 YFSETQ come from the germline V gene. CDR3 DNA sequence: TGCGCCAGCAGCTTGGAGGCGAATGAGCAGTTCTTC. The encoded protein is CASSLEANEQFF. Variable domain in full (rest from reference TRBV5-1 and TRBJ2-1): KAGVTQTPRYLIKTRGQQVTLSCSPISGHRSVSWYQQTPGQGLQFLFEYFSETQRNKGNFPGRFSGRQFSNSRSEMNVSTLELGDSALYLCASSLEANEQFFGPGTRLTVL.

V and J are TRBV13 and TRBJ2-5; maybe TRBD2 (5 bases). Germline CDR1 reads PRHDT; CDR2 reads FYEKMQ (reference sequence). Trimming cost V 0 bases and J 0 bases, with 11 bases left between them. The CDR3 covers 16 residues. This CDR3 is CASSLGGRGHQETQYF. CDR3 nucleotide sequence: TGTGCCAGCAGCTTAGGCGGACGGGGTCACCAAGAGACCCAGTACTTC.

This clonotype turned up a few times. The chain couples TRBV28 to TRBJ1-1; perhaps TRBD1 as D (5 bases). The CDR3 spans 16 residues. The germline V gene encodes CDR1 MDHEN and CDR2 SYDVKM. The ends were cut back, 5 bases at V and 0 bases at J, with 16 bases in the middle. The CDR3 sequence is CASSPSGGGMNTEAFF. The CDR3, as DNA: TGTGCCAGCAGTCCCAGTGGGGGTGGTATGAACACTGAAGCTTTCTTT.

This clonotype was observed a few times. The chain carries TRBV6-5 and TRBJ1-1; D possibly corresponds to TRBD1 (6 bases). The germline V gene has CDR1 MNHEY and CDR2 SVGAGI. V was clipped by 0 bases and J by 11 bases, with 10 bases between them. The CDR3 spans 12 residues. In DNA, the CDR3 is TGTGCCAGCAGTTACTCGGAGGGGGAGGCTTTCTTT. Its translation is CASSYSEGEAFF.

This clonotype was seen ten or more times. The chain is built from TRBV7-2 and TRBJ2-5; no clear D gene. The V and J ends lost 6 bases and 1 base respectively, with 9 bases between them. Germline CDR1 reads SGHTA; CDR2 reads FQGNSA. The CDR3 has 13 amino acids. CDR3 sequence reads: CASSFRGQETQYF. For the CDR3, the DNA is TGTGCCAGCAGTTTTCGTGGCCAAGAGACCCAGTACTTC.

The gene calls are TRBV3-1 and TRBJ2-1; possibly TRBD2 for D (6 bases). CDR3 length equals 12 residues. The germline V gene has CDR1 LGHDT and CDR2 YNNKEL (reference sequence). V lost 5 bases and J lost 9, with 11 bases in between. For the CDR3, the DNA is TGTGCCAGCAGCTACGGGACTCTTGAGCAGTTCTTC. Its translation: CASSYGTLEQFF.

This chain uses TRBV5-1 with TRBJ2-2, with 15 bases fitting TRBD2. The CDR3 is made up of 18 amino acids. Trimming cost V 3 bases and J 0 bases; bases outside gene matches: 3. The germline CDR1 and CDR2 sequences are SGHRS and YFSETQ. The DNA for the CDR3 is TGCGCCAGCAGCTGGGGGACTAGCGGGGGGCCGAACACCGGGGAGCTGTTTTTT. Translation: CASSWGTSGGPNTGELFF. Drawing the rest from reference TRBV5-1 and TRBJ2-2, the complete variable domain is KAGVTQTPRYLIKTRGQQVTLSCSPISGHRSVSWYQQTPGQGLQFLFEYFSETQRNKGNFPGRFSGRQFSNSRSEMNVSTLELGDSALYLCASSWGTSGGPNTGELFFGEGSRLTVL.

The V and J genes are TRBV4-3 and TRBJ2-2; D not resolved. Trimming removed 4 bases at V and 4 bases at J, with 16 bases between. The CDR3 contains 16 residues. Germline V CDR1 and CDR2: LGHNA, YSLEER. The CDR3 DNA sequence: TGCGCCAGCAGCCCCCGTCACCCAGCGCCCACCGGGGAGCTGTTTTTT. Amino acids: CASSPRHPAPTGELFF.

This clonotype has just a few counts. V gene TRBV7-9 combines with J gene TRBJ2-1; 8 bases map to TRBD1. Germline CDR1 and CDR2: SEHNR and FQNEAQ (reference sequence). This CDR3 comprises 11 residues. With V trimmed by 5 bases and J by 12 bases, 3 bases remained unmatched. The CDR3 coding sequence is TGTGCCAGCAGCCAAGACAGGGGGCAGTTCTTC. Its protein is CASSQDRGQFF.